These 14 T cell receptor beta chains came from one sample sequenced in a study of blood T cell repertoires in COVID-19. Measured with immunoSEQ multiplex PCR; TCRdb has only the in-frame clones, and not every one. The sample contains approximately 99,000 clones, around 81% of which appear only once. Material for sequencing was peripheral blood. These receptors were obtained from a woman in her 70s with acute or convalescent COVID-19.

In its sample, this clone was seen a few times. The chain links TRBV27 to TRBJ1-1; D is unclear. CDR1 and CDR2 from the germline V gene are MNHEY and SMNVEV (reference sequence). V shed 8 bases and J shed 1 base, with 5 bases lying between them. The CDR3 is made up of 11 amino acids. CDR3 in amino acids: CASAGNTEAFF. CDR3 coding DNA: TGTGCCAGCGCGGGGAACACTGAAGCTTTCTTT.

V gene TRBV2 combines with J gene TRBJ1-4; TRBD1 aligns across 10 bases. CDR3 length: 14 residues. Germline CDR1 and CDR2: SNHLY and FYNNEI. J gave up 7 bases and V 7 bases, and 6 bases lay outside the gene matches. Written as DNA, the CDR3 is TGTGCCAGCACCGGGACAGGGGCCTTTGAAAAACTGTTTTTT. This gives the protein CASTGTGAFEKLFF.

This clone was picked up a small number of times. This sequence joins TRBV5-1 and TRBJ2-1, with a weak D call TRBD2 (6 bases). V was pared by 7 bases and J by 4 bases, with 21 bases between. The CDR3 is 16 amino acids. Germline CDR1 reads SGHRS; CDR2 reads YFSETQ. This CDR3 is CASWGDVSPIYNEQFF. The CDR3 DNA follows: TGCGCCAGCTGGGGGGACGTAAGCCCGATTTACAATGAGCAGTTCTTC.

This clone was counted a single time. V usage is TRBV2 and J usage is TRBJ1-5; 7 nucleotides align to TRBD1. CDR3 length: 15 amino acids. V lost 6 bases and J lost 4; bases outside the gene matches: 9. Germline V CDR1 and CDR2: SNHLY, FYNNEI. Written as DNA, the CDR3 is TGTGCCAGCAGGGCCGGGGACAGAATTAATCAGCCCCAGCATTTT. The encoded protein is CASRAGDRINQPQHF.

This clone was picked up one time. The genes are TRBV20-1 and TRBJ2-5, with 10 bases lining up with TRBD2. The CDR3 is 16 amino acids. Germline loops: CDR1 DFQATT, CDR2 SNEGSKA (reference sequence). V lost 3 bases and J lost 0; bases outside the gene matches: 7. The CDR3 region has the DNA TGCAGTGCTAGTGACGGACTAGCGGCGCACCAAGAGACCCAGTACTTC. This encodes CSASDGLAAHQETQYF.

This clone was seen a single time. The CDR3 nucleotides read TGTGCCACCAGCGCGGGGGCCGGGTATGGCTACACCTTC. Protein product: CATSAGAGYGYTF. The chain combines TRBV24-1 with TRBJ1-2; a weak D match, TRBD1 (6 bases). CDR3 length: 13 amino acids. V dropped 7 bases and J dropped 5 bases, with 13 bases sitting between them. Germline V gene lookup returns CDR1 KGHDR and CDR2 SFDVKD.

The chain carries TRBV7-9 and TRBJ1-2; 7 bases fit TRBD1. With 0 bases clipped from V and 4 bases from J, the junction kept 5 bases outside the gene matches. The CDR3 consists of 15 residues. CDR1 is SEHNR, CDR2 FQNEAQ, per germline (reference sequence). CDR3 sequence: CASSLASRGTYGYTF. In DNA, the CDR3 is TGTGCCAGCAGCTTAGCGAGCAGGGGGACCTATGGCTACACCTTC.

This clone was detected only once. V is TRBV7-9 and J is TRBJ1-2; the D gene is possibly TRBD1 (6 bases). The V gene lost 4 bases and the J gene lost 4 bases, with 10 bases spanning the gap. The CDR3 is 13 amino acids. Looked up from germline, CDR1 is SEHNR and CDR2 is FQNEAQ (reference sequence). CDR3 loop: CASSSDRFYGYTF. DNA for the CDR3: TGTGCCAGCAGCTCCGACAGGTTCTATGGCTACACCTTC.

This chain joins TRBV18 and TRBJ2-1; TRBD2 agrees at 12 bases. The CDR3 runs 15 residues. CDR1 KGHSH and CDR2 LQKENI come from the germline V gene. J gave up 7 bases and V 3 bases, and 4 bases lay outside the gene matches. The CDR3 nucleotides are TGTGCCAGCTCACCGACTAGCGGGAGTGGTAATGAGCAGTTCTTC. Translation gives CASSPTSGSGNEQFF.

V and J are TRBV9 and TRBJ2-2; perhaps TRBD1 as D (5 bases). This CDR3 comprises 15 residues. Germline V gene lookup returns CDR1 SGDLS and CDR2 YYNGEE. V gave up 3 bases and J gave up 2 bases, with 11 bases separating them. CDR3 protein: CASSGQGPNTGELFF. The CDR3 DNA follows: TGTGCCAGCAGCGGCCAGGGCCCTAACACCGGGGAGCTGTTTTTT.

This chain uses TRBV9 with TRBJ1-3, with unresolved D. Germline lookup yields CDR1 SGDLS and CDR2 YYNGEE. This CDR3 is 16 amino acids long. V gave up 0 bases and J gave up 0 bases, with 10 bases separating them. This chain's CDR3 is CASSVASEISGNTIYF. The CDR3 bases are TGTGCCAGCAGCGTAGCCTCAGAAATCTCTGGAAACACCATATATTTT. Drawing the rest from reference TRBV9 and TRBJ1-3, the complete variable domain is DSGVTQTPKHLITATGQRVTLRCSPRSGDLSVYWYQQSLDQGLQFLIQYYNGEERAKGNILERFSAQQFPDLHSELNLSSLELGDSALYFCASSVASEISGNTIYFGEGSWLTVV.

This chain joins TRBV19 and TRBJ1-5, with 8 bases aligning to TRBD1. This CDR3 has 14 residues. The junction had 10 bases not matched to a gene; V was cut back by 5 bases and J by 10 bases. CDR1 is LNHDA and CDR2 is SQIVND in the germline V gene (reference sequence). Here the CDR3 DNA reads TGTGCCAGTAGTGTCGGACAGGGTGGGGAACCCCAGCATTTT. It is translated as CASSVGQGGEPQHF.

This clone was seen only once. The rearrangement links TRBV9 to TRBJ2-7; 11 bases fit TRBD1. The CDR3 runs to 14 residues. V was pared by 2 bases and J by 4 bases, with 2 bases of the junction left unmatched. In germline, CDR1 is SGDLS, CDR2 YYNGEE. Here the CDR3 reads CASSVGQGAYEQYF. The DNA for the CDR3 is TGTGCCAGCAGCGTCGGACAGGGGGCATACGAGCAGTACTTC.

In nucleotides, the CDR3 is TGTGCCAGCAGCCCGACTAGCGGGGGTTGGGGTACGCAGTATTTT. It codes for CASSPTSGGWGTQYF. The chain employs TRBV7-2 and TRBJ2-3; TRBD2 matches 12 bases. The ends lost 5 bases at V and 8 bases at J; junction bases unmatched: 8. The CDR3 loop spans 15 amino acids. Germline V CDR1 and CDR2: SGHTA, FQGNSA.